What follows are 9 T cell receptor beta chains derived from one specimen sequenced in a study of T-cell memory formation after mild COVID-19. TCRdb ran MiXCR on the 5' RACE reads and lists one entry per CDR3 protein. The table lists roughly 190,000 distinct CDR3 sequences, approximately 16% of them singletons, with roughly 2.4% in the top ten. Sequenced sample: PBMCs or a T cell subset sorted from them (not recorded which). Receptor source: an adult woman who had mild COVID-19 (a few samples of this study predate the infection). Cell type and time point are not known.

Written as DNA, the CDR3 is TGTGCCAGCAGCGTAGTGTCTAGCGGGTACAATGAGCAGTTCTTC. Translating gives CASSVVSSGYNEQFF. The V and J genes are TRBV9 and TRBJ2-1; 8 bases are shared with TRBD2. The length of the CDR3 is 15 residues. Germline V CDR1 and CDR2: SGDLS, YYNGEE. After removal of 0 bases from V and 4 bases from J, the junction contained 3 bases not matched to a gene.

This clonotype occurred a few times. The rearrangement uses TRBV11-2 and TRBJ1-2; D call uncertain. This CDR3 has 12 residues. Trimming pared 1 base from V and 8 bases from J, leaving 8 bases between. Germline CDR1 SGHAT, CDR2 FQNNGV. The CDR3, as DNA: TGTGCCAGCAGCTTAGGCGCCGGCGGCTACACCTTC. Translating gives CASSLGAGGYTF. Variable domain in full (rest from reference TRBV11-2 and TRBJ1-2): EAGVAQSPRYKIIEKRQSVAFWCNPISGHATLYWYQQILGQGPKLLIQFQNNGVVDDSQLPKDRFSAERLKGVDSTLKIQPAKLEDSAVYLCASSLGAGGYTFGSGTRLTVV.

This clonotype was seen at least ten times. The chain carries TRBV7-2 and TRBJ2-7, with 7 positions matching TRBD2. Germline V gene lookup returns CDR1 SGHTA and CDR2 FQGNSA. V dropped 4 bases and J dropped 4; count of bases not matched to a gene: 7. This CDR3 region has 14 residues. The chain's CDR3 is CASSSRAGRYEQYF. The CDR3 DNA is TGTGCCAGCAGCTCGCGAGCGGGGCGATACGAGCAGTACTTC.

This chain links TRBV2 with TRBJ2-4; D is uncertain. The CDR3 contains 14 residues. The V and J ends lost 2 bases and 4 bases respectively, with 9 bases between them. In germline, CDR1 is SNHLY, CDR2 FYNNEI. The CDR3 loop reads CASSESYLKNIQYF. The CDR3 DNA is TGTGCCAGCAGTGAATCCTACCTGAAAAACATTCAGTACTTC.

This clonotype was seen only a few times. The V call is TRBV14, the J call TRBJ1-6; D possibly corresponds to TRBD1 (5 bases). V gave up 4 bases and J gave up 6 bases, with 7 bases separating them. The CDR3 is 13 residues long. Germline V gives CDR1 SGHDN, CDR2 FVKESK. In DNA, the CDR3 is TGTGCCAGCAGCCGACAGTTTAATTCACCCCTCCACTTT. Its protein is CASSRQFNSPLHF.

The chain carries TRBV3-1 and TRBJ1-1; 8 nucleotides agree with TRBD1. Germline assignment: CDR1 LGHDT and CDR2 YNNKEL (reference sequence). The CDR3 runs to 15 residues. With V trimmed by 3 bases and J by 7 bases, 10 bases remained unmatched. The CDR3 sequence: CASSQPPNTGGEAFF. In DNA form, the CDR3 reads TGTGCCAGCAGCCAGCCACCCAACACAGGGGGTGAAGCTTTCTTT.

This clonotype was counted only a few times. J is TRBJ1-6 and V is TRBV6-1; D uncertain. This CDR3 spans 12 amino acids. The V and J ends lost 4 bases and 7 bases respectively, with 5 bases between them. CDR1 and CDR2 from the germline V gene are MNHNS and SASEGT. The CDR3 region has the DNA TGTGCCAGCAGTGTGGACAATTCACCCCTCCACTTT. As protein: CASSVDNSPLHF.

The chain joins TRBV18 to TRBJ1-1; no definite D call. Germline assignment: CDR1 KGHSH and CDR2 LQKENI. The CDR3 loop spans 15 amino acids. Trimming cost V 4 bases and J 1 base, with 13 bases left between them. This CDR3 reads CASSLRTARNTEAFF. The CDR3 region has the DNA TGTGCCAGCTCACTCAGGACCGCGAGGAACACTGAAGCTTTCTTT. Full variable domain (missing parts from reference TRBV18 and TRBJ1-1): NAGVMQNPRHLVRRRGQEARLRCSPMKGHSHVYWYRQLPEEGLKFMVYLQKENIIDESGMPKERFSAEFPKEGPSILRIQQVVRGDSAAYFCASSLRTARNTEAFFGQGTRLTVV.

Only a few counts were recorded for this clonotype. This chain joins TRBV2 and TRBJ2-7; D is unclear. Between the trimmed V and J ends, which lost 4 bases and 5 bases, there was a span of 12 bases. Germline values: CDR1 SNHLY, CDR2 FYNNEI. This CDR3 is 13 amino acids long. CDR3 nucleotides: TGTGCCAGCAGTGGCTCGACTCTCCACGAGCAGTACTTC. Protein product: CASSGSTLHEQYF.